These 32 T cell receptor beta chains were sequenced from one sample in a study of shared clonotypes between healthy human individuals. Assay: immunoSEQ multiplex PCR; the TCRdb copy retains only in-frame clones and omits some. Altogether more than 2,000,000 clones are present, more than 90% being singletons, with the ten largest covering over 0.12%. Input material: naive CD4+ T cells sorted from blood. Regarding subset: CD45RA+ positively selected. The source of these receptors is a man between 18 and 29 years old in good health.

CDR3 sequence: CASRGYLYGYTF. In nucleotides, the CDR3 is TGTGCCAGCAGAGGCTACTTATATGGCTACACCTTC. The J gene is TRBJ1-2, the V gene TRBV27; no clear D gene. Germline CDR1 is MNHEY and CDR2 is SMNVEV (reference sequence). The CDR3 is 12 residues long. V was cut by 6 bases and J by 5 bases, with 10 bases left in between.

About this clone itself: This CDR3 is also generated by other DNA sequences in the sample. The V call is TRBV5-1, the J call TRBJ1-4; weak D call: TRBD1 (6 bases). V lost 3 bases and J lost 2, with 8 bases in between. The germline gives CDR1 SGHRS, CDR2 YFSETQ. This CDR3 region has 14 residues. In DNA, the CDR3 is TGCGCCAGCAGCTCAGGGGCCACTAATGAAAAACTGTTTTTT. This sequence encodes CASSSGATNEKLFF.

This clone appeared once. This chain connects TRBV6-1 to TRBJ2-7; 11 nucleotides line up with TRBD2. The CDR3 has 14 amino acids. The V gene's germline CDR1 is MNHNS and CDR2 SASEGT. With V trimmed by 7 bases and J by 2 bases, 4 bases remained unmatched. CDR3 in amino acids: CASKTSGGPYEQYF. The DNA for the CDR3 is TGTGCCAGCAAAACTAGCGGGGGTCCCTACGAGCAGTACTTC.

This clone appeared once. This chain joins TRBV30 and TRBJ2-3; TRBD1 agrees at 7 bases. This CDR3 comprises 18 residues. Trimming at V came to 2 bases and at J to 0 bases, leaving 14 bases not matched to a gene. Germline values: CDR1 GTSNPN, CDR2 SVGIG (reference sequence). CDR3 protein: CAWSLGQISSSSTDTQYF. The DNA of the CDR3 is TGTGCCTGGAGTTTGGGACAGATCTCTAGCTCTAGCACAGATACGCAGTATTTT.

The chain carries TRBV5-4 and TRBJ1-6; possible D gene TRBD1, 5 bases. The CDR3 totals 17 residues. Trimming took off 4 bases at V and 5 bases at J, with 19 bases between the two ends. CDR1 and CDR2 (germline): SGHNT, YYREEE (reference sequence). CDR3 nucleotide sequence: TGTGCCAGCAGCGTGGGGCTCCGGGGGTCCAATAATTCACCCCTCCACTTT. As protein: CASSVGLRGSNNSPLHF.

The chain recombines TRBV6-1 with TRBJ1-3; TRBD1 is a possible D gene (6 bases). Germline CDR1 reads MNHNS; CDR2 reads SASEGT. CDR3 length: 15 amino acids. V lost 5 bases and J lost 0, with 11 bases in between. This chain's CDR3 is CASSSGAHSGNTIYF. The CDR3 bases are TGTGCCAGCAGTTCAGGGGCCCACTCTGGAAACACCATATATTTT.

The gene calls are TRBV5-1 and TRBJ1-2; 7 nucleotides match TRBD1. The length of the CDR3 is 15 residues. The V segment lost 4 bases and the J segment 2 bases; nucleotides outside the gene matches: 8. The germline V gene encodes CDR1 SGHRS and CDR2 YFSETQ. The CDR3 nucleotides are TGCGCCAGCAGCAAACCGGGACAGAAGAACTATGGCTACACCTTC. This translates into CASSKPGQKNYGYTF. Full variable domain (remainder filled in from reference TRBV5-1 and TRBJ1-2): KAGVTQTPRYLIKTRGQQVTLSCSPISGHRSVSWYQQTPGQGLQFLFEYFSETQRNKGNFPGRFSGRQFSNSRSEMNVSTLELGDSALYLCASSKPGQKNYGYTFGSGTRLTVV.

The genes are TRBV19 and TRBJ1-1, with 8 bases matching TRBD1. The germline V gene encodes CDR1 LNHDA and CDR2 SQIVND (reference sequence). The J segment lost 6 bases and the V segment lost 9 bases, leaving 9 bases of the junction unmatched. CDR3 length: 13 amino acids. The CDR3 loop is CASKDRDIAEAFF. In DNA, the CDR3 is TGTGCCAGCAAGGACAGGGATATCGCTGAAGCTTTCTTT.

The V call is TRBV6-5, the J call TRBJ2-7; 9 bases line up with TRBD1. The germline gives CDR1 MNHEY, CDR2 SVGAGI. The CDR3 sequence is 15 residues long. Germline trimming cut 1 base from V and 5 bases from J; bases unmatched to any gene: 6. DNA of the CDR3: TGTGCCAGCAGTTACTTTGGACAGGGGATAGACGAGCAGTACTTC. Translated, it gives CASSYFGQGIDEQYF.

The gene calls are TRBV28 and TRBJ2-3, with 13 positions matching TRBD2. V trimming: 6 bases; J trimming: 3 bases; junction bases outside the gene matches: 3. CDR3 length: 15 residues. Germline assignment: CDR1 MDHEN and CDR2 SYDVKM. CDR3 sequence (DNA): TGTGCCAGCAGAACTAGCGGGGGGGGAACAGATACGCAGTATTTT. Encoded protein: CASRTSGGGTDTQYF.

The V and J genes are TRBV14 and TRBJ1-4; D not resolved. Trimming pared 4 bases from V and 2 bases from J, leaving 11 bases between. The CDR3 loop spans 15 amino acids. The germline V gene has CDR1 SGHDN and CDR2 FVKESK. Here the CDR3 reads CASSRRESTNEKLFF. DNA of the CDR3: TGTGCCAGCAGCCGAAGGGAGTCCACTAATGAAAAACTGTTTTTT.

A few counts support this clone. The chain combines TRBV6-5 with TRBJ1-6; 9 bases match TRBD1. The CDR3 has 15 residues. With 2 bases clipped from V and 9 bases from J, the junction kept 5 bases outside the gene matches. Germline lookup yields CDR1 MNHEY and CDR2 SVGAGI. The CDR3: CASSYAGQGTSPLHF. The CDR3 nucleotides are TGTGCCAGCAGTTACGCAGGACAGGGGACTTCACCCCTCCACTTT.

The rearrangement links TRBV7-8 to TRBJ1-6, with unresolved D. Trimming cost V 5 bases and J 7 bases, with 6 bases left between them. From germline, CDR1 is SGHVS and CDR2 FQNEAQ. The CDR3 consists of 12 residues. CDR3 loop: CASSPENSPLHF. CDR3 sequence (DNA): TGTGCCAGCAGCCCAGAGAATTCACCCCTCCACTTT.

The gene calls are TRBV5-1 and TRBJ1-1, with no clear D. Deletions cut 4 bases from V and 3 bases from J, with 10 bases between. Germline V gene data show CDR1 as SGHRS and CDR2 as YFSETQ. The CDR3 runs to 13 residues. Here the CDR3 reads CASSVAMDTEAFF. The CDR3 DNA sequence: TGCGCCAGCAGCGTCGCTATGGACACTGAAGCTTTCTTT.

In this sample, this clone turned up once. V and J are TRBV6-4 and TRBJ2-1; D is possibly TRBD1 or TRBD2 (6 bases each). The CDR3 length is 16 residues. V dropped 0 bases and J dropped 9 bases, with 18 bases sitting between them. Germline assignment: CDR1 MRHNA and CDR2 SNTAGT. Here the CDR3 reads CASSDSTRGRRGEQFF. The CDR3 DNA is TGTGCCAGCAGTGACTCGACCAGGGGAAGGCGGGGTGAGCAGTTCTTC.

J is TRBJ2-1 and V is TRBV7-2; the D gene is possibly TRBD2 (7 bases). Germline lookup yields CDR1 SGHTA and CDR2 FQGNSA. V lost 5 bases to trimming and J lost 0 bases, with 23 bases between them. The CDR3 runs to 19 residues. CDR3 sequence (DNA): TGTGCCAGCAGCCCCAGGGGCGGGGGATCCGAGAGCTCCTACAATGAGCAGTTCTTC. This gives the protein CASSPRGGGSESSYNEQFF.

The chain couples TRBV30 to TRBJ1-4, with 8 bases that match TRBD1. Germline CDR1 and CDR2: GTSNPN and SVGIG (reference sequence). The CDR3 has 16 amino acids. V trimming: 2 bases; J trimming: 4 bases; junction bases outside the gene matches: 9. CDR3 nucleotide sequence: TGTGCCTGGAGTTTGGAAACAGGGGGGATTAATGAAAAACTGTTTTTT. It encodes CAWSLETGGINEKLFF. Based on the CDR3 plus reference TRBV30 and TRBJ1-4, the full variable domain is SQTIHQWPATLVQPVGSPLSLECTVEGTSNPNLYWYRQAAGRGLQLLFYSVGIGQISSEVPQNLSASRPQDRQFILSSKKLLLSDSGFYLCAWSLETGGINEKLFFGSGTQLSVL.

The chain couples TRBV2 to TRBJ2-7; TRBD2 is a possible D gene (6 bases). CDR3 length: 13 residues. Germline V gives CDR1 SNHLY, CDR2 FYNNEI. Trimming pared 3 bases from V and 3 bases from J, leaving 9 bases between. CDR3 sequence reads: CASSEWGDYEQYF. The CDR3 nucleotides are TGTGCCAGCAGTGAGTGGGGGGACTACGAGCAGTACTTC.

The chain's CDR3 is CASSLAGTRTDTQYF. The CDR3 DNA reads as TGTGCCAGCAGCTTAGCGGGCACCCGCACAGATACGCAGTATTTT. The rearrangement links TRBV5-6 to TRBJ2-3; TRBD2 might be the D (6 bases). The germline V gene encodes CDR1 SGHDT and CDR2 YYEEEE. V lost 2 bases and J lost 1, with 11 bases in between. The CDR3 is 15 residues long.

In nucleotides, the CDR3 is TGCACCAGCAGCCCCCCCCCTTTGGCGGGAGGGCCGGGTGAGCAGTACTTC. It encodes CTSSPPPLAGGPGEQYF. This chain connects TRBV1 to TRBJ2-7; TRBD2 reflects the table's D call only, with no check against the DNA. TRBV1 is reported as a pseudogene. The CDR3 consists of 17 residues.

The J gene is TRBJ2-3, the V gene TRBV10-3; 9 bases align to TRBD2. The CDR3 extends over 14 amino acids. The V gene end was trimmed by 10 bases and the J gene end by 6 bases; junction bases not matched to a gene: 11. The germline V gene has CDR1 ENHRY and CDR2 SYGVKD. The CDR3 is CAKGTSQKIDTQYF. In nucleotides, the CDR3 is TGTGCCAAAGGGACTAGCCAGAAGATTGATACGCAGTATTTT.

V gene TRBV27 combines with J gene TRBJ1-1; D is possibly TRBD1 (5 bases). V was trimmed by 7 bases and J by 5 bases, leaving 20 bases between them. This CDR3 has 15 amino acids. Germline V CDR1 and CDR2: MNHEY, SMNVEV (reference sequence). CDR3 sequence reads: CASIQEARRGTEAFF. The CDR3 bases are TGTGCCAGCATCCAAGAGGCGAGGAGGGGAACTGAAGCTTTCTTT.

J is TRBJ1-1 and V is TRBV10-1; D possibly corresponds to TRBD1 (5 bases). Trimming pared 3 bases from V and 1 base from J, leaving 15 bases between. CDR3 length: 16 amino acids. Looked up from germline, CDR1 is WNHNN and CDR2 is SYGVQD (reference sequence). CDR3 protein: CASSDAGTPWNTEAFF. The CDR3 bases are TGCGCCAGCAGTGATGCTGGGACCCCGTGGAACACTGAAGCTTTCTTT.

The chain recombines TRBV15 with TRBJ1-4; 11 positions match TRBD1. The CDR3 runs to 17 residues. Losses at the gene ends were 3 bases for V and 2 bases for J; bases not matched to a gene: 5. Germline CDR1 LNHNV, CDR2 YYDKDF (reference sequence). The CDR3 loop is CATSRWGQGGTNEKLFF. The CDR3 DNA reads TGTGCCACCAGCAGGTGGGGACAGGGGGGGACTAATGAAAAACTGTTTTTT. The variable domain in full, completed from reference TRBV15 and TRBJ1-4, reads DAMVIQNPRYQVTQFGKPVTLSCSQTLNHNVMYWYQQKSSQAPKLLFHYYDKDFNNEADTPDNFQSRRPNTSFCFLDIRSPGLGDTAMYLCATSRWGQGGTNEKLFFGSGTQLSVL.

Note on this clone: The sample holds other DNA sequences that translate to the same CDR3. As DNA, the CDR3 is TGTGCCAGCTCACCGCCGGGACAGGGCTCTGGAAACACCATATATTTT. Amino acid sequence: CASSPPGQGSGNTIYF. The V and J genes are TRBV18 and TRBJ1-3, with 9 bases aligning to TRBD1. V shed 3 bases and J 0 bases; nucleotides not matched to a gene: 3. The CDR3 is made up of 16 amino acids. Germline V gene lookup returns CDR1 KGHSH and CDR2 LQKENI.

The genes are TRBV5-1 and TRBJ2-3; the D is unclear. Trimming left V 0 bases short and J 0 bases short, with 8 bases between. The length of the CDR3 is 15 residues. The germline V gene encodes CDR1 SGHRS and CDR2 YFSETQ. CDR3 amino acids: CASSLGSPSTDTQYF. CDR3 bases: TGCGCCAGCAGCTTGGGGAGTCCTAGCACAGATACGCAGTATTTT.

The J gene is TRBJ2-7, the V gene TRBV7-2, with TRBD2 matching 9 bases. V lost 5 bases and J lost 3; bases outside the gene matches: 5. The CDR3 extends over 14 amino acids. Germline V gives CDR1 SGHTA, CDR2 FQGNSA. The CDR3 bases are TGTGCCAGCAGCCCTAGCGGGGTAAACTACGAGCAGTACTTC. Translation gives CASSPSGVNYEQYF.

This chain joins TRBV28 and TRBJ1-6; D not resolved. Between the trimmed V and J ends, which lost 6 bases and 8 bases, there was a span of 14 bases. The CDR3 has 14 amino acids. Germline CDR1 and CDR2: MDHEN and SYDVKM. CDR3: CASRSRRQDSPLHF. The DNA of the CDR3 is TGTGCCAGCAGAAGCCGGAGGCAGGATTCACCCCTCCACTTT.

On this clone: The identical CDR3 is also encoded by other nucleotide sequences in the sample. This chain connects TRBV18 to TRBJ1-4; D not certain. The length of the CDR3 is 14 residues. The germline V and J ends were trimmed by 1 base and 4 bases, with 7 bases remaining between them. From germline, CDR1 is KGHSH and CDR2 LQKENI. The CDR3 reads CASSPRGNNEKLFF. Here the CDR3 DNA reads TGTGCCAGCTCACCACGAGGGAATAATGAAAAACTGTTTTTT.

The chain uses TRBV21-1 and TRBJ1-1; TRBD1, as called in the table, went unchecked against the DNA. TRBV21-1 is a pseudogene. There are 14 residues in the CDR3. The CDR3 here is CASSRTGMHTEAFF. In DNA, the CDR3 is TGTGCCAGCAGCCGGACAGGGATGCACACTGAAGCTTTCTTT.

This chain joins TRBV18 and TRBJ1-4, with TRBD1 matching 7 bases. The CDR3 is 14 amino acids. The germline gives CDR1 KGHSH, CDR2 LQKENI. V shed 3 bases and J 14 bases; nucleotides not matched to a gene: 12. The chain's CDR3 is CASSPSRQGTRLFF. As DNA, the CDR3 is TGTGCCAGCTCACCGAGTAGACAGGGAACAAGGCTGTTTTTT. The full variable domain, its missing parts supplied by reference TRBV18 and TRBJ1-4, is NAGVMQNPRHLVRRRGQEARLRCSPMKGHSHVYWYRQLPEEGLKFMVYLQKENIIDESGMPKERFSAEFPKEGPSILRIQQVVRGDSAAYFCASSPSRQGTRLFFGSGTQLSVL.

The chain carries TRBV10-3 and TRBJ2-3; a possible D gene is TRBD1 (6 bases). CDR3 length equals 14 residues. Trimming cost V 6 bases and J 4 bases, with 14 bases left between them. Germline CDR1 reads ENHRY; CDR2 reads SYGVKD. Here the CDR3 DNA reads TGTGCCATCAGCGTTGCATCAGGGGCAGATACGCAGTATTTT. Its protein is CAISVASGADTQYF.